Included here is one T cell receptor (beta chain) sequence, with context. The target of this receptor is not known. Base-call qualities are not available, and no considerably larger clone is one nucleotide away. Standard classification criteria for type 1 or type 2 diabetes were met by all diabetic patients, and glucose and C-peptide were assessed by WHO-recommended methods. Donors were excluded if they had other autoimmune diseases or infections within the previous four weeks. A roughly 9.1-milliliter sample of peripheral blood was drawn from every participant. LymphoPrep density separation was used to isolate PBMCs. The sample comes from a study of type 1 and type 2 diabetes patients (TCRdb year 2016). With regard to the full study: Recruited in China, the cohort was made up of about nine type 1 diabetes patients, four type 2 diabetes patients and six or seven nondiabetic controls. A total of over 15 million paired-end reads were generated across the whole study. TCRbeta repertoires were profiled by high-throughput sequencing in the study to compare type 1 diabetes, type 2 diabetes and nondiabetic individuals. Sequencing of the TCRbeta libraries was paired-end and was performed on Illumina HiSeq 2000 or MiSeq instruments. Across the study, CD4+ and CD8+ T cells were positively selected from PBMCs by means of CD4 or CD8 MicroBeads on MACS columns. Comparing 20-cycle and 25-cycle amplification showed similar V gene usage, suggesting similar primer efficiencies and random PCR bias. Type 2 diabetes patients were used as a disease comparison group for the type 1 diabetes patients.

Reading from cysteine to phenylalanine, the CDR3 counts 14 amino acids. Solely the CDR3 DNA is kept, with 42 bases framed from the first base. V is pruned by 2 bases and J by 4 bases, leaving 4 bases of the junction without a gene match. The CDR1 and CDR2 encoded by the germline V gene are SGHVS and FNYEAQ. TCRdb records Illumina MiSeq as the sequencer. Genomic DNA from sorted T cell subsets served as template for TCRbeta CDR3 amplification. The TCRbeta CDR3 region was amplified by multiplex PCR using 30 forward and 13 reverse primers. PCR products were purified with AMPure XP beads, then indices and adaptors were added in a second approximately 25-cycle PCR. Before sequencing, the QIAquick Gel Extraction Kit was used to gel-purify the libraries. For the original study's pipeline: FLASH was used to merge paired-end reads, and IgBLAST was used to align the merged reads to IMGT V, D and J germline references. Reads with below 70% alignment identity to germline references were discarded, and 9.5 million to 14 million reads were retained study-wide. CDR3 boundaries, reading frame and productivity were assigned according to IMGT definitions. A highly-expanded clone was defined as any clone making up 1% or more of reads, and normalized Shannon entropy served as the measure of diversity. Unpaired two-tailed t-tests were used to test for differences in Shannon entropy between groups. TCRdb applied fastp at Q25 and MiXCR to the public reads, then kept only in-frame beta chains. Rows are combined by CDR3 protein, so each entry shows the most common genes and DNA. Here the V and J calls rest on TCRdb's processing, not on the authors' analysis. Within this sample are 270,000 or so distinct CDR3 sequences, with roughly 48% of them counted one time only. Clones ranked in the top ten supply roughly an eighth of the sample.

Beyond this particular receptor, the publication reports: Type 2 diabetes repertoires showed high diversity, significantly greater than type 1 diabetes repertoires in both CD4+ and CD8+ T cells. The study groups were not matched for age and gender, which could bias interpretation. Because only a limited number of T2D and control samples were sequenced, some T1D-only HECs might also be present in more T2D or control samples. Few highly-expanded CD4+ clones, median one, were found in type 2 diabetes patients, accounting for a median around 4.1% of reads. V and J gene usage patterns of type 2 diabetes and control samples were highly correlated, averaging approximately 0.97 between samples.

Sequencing input: peripheral blood mononuclear cells (PBMCs). The chain is encoded by TRBV7-6 joined to TRBJ2-7; a stretch of 8 junction bases matches TRBD1. The sequence came from a man aged 18 to 29 with type 2 diabetes. The CDR3 region reads CASSLSQGAYEQYF. The DNA sequence is given as TGTGCCAGCAGCTTAAGTCAGGGGGCTTACGAGCAGTACTTC.